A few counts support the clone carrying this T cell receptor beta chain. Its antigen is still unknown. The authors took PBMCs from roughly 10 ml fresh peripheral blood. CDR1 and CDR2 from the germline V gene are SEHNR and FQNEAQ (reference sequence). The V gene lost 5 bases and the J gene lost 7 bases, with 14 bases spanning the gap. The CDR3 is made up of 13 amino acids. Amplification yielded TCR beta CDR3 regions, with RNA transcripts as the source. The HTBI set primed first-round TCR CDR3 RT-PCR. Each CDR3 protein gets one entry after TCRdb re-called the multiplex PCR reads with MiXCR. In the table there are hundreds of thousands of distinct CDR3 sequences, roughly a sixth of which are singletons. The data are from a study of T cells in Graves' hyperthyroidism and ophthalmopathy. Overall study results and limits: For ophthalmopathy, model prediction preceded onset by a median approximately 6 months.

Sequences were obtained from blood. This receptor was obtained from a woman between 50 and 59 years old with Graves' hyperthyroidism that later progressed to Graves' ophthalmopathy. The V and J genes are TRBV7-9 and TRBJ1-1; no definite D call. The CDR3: CASSLPPLIEAFF. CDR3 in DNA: TGTGCCAGCAGCCTACCCCCACTTATTGAAGCTTTCTTT.